This T cell receptor beta chain is from a study of CD8+ T cells in alopecia areata. General study results and limits: The study also sequences resident alphabeta T cells of normal skin in scalp samples.

RNA extraction and reverse transcription yielded cDNA as sequencing template. Sequenced by immunoSEQ multiplex PCR; TCRdb stores in-frame clones only, minus some. The sample includes approximately 150,000 clones, around 57% of them seen just once. Notes on this clone: Its cognate antigen is unknown. Other DNA sequences from this sample encode an identical CDR3 as well.

Germline values: CDR1 SQVTM, CDR2 ANQGSEA. V was cut by 7 bases and J by 3 bases, with 10 bases left in between. CDR3 size: 11 residues. The sample comprised CD4+ T cells sorted from blood. The TCR originated in a human donor in good health. This rearrangement joins TRBV29-1 to TRBJ2-7, with unresolved D. CDR3 sequence (DNA): TGCAGCGCCTTAGACTTCTACGAGCAGTACTTC. Its translation is CSALDFYEQYF.